These 20 T cell receptor beta chains came from one sample sequenced in a study of shared clonotypes between healthy human individuals. Produced via immunoSEQ multiplex PCR; TCRdb's table is partial and in-frame only. The sample includes millions of clones, roughly nine tenths of them seen just once. Sequences were obtained from naive CD4+ T cells sorted from blood. Regarding subset: CD45RA+ positively selected. These receptors originate from a man between 18 and 35 years old in good health.

This CDR3 is CASSPRKTPGASGTGELFF. In nucleotides, the CDR3 is TGCGCCAGCAGCCCGAGAAAAACCCCGGGCGCTAGCGGGACCGGGGAGCTGTTTTTT. This sequence joins TRBV4-1 and TRBJ2-2; TRBD2 matches 8 bases. This CDR3 has 19 amino acids. The junction had 18 bases not matched to a gene; V was cut back by 4 bases and J by 5 bases. Germline V gives CDR1 MGHRA, CDR2 YSYEKL.

The chain joins TRBV6-1 to TRBJ1-6; the D is unclear. V was shortened by 5 bases and J by 7 bases, with 15 bases between the two germline ends. The length of the CDR3 is 15 residues. Germline CDR1 MNHNS, CDR2 SASEGT. The CDR3 loop is CASSTPGFGNSPLHF. In nucleotides, the CDR3 is TGTGCCAGCAGTACCCCGGGATTTGGAAATTCACCCCTCCACTTT.

The J gene is TRBJ2-3, the V gene TRBV6-6, with D maybe TRBD1 (5 bases). CDR1 is MNHNY and CDR2 is SVGAGI in the germline V gene (reference sequence). The CDR3 spans 14 residues. The ends were cut back, 5 bases at V and 2 bases at J, with 11 bases in the middle. CDR3 nucleotides: TGTGCCAGCAGTCCACAGGAATTCACAGATACGCAGTATTTT. Its translation is CASSPQEFTDTQYF.

Here the CDR3 DNA reads TGTGCCAGCAGTGTTATGGCTAGCGGGATCGGAGAGACCCAGTACTTC. This gives the protein CASSVMASGIGETQYF. The V gene is TRBV2, the J gene TRBJ2-5; 9 nucleotides match TRBD2. Trimming removed 4 bases from V and 4 bases from J; junction bases left unmatched: 10. This CDR3 spans 16 amino acids. Germline V CDR1 and CDR2: SNHLY, FYNNEI.

This clone was found once. The chain employs TRBV6-5 and TRBJ1-1, with 10 nucleotides matching TRBD1. Germline V gives CDR1 MNHEY, CDR2 SVGAGI. CDR3 length: 16 residues. After removal of 4 bases from V and 5 bases from J, the junction contained 10 bases not matched to a gene. CDR3 in amino acids: CASSSRQGARETEAFF. CDR3 in DNA: TGTGCCAGCAGTTCTCGACAGGGGGCGAGGGAAACTGAAGCTTTCTTT.

This clone came up once. V usage is TRBV28 and J usage is TRBJ1-2; weak D call: TRBD1 (5 bases). Germline CDR1 reads MDHEN; CDR2 reads SYDVKM. The V and J ends lost 6 bases and 7 bases respectively, with 30 bases between them. The CDR3 has 18 residues. CDR3 nucleotides: TGTGCCAGCAGGGGGGGTTATGAGATTCTGGGGAGGTCCCTTGGCTACACCTTC. Amino acids: CASRGGYEILGRSLGYTF.

The chain employs TRBV10-2 and TRBJ2-7, with D possibly called TRBD1 or TRBD2 (5 bases each). Germline CDR1 reads WSHSY; CDR2 reads SAAADI. The CDR3 runs 13 residues. V was shortened by 8 bases and J by 2 bases, with 13 bases between the two germline ends. In DNA form, the CDR3 reads TGCGCCAGCGGATTCCGGGACGCCTACGAGCAGTACTTC. Its protein is CASGFRDAYEQYF.

This chain uses TRBV2 with TRBJ2-3; possible D gene TRBD2, 6 bases. Germline loops: CDR1 SNHLY, CDR2 FYNNEI. CDR3 length: 13 residues. The V and J ends lost 7 bases and 5 bases respectively, with 13 bases between them. CDR3 residues: CASKGTGEDTQYF. Written as DNA, the CDR3 is TGTGCCAGCAAAGGAACGGGAGAAGATACGCAGTATTTT.

The V gene is TRBV7-8, the J gene TRBJ2-7, with D hard to call. Trimming pared 2 bases from V and 1 base from J, leaving 18 bases between. The CDR3 consists of 17 residues. From germline, CDR1 is SGHVS and CDR2 FQNEAQ. CDR3: CASSLTGAATMSYEQYF. In DNA form, the CDR3 reads TGTGCCAGCAGCTTAACGGGTGCGGCCACAATGTCCTACGAGCAGTACTTC. Drawing the rest from reference TRBV7-8 and TRBJ2-7, the complete variable domain is GAGVSQSPRYKVAKRGQDVALRCDPISGHVSLFWYQQALGQGPEFLTYFQNEAQLDKSGLPSDRFFAERPEGSVSTLKIQRTQQEDSAVYLCASSLTGAATMSYEQYFGPGTRLTVT.

V usage is TRBV10-3 and J usage is TRBJ2-7; 8 nucleotides match TRBD2. Unmatched junction bases numbered 11, after V lost 10 bases and J lost 3 bases. This CDR3 has 14 residues. CDR1 is ENHRY, CDR2 SYGVKD, per germline. This CDR3 is CATSGAGGYYEQYF. The CDR3 nucleotides read TGTGCCACGTCGGGTGCGGGGGGCTACTACGAGCAGTACTTC.

The chain has TRBV10-2 and TRBJ1-1; D gene unclear. The length of the CDR3 is 14 residues. The germline V and J ends were trimmed by 4 bases and 0 bases, with 9 bases remaining between them. Germline CDR1 reads WSHSY; CDR2 reads SAAADI. The chain's CDR3 is CASSVWEMNTEAFF. The CDR3 DNA reads TGCGCCAGCAGTGTTTGGGAAATGAACACTGAAGCTTTCTTT.

Remarks on this clone: A junction boundary mismatches the germline segment, possibly from a read error. V and J are TRBV6-5 and TRBJ1-2; D is unclear. This CDR3 is built from 8 residues. The germline V gene has CDR1 MNHEY and CDR2 SVGAGI. In DNA form, the CDR3 reads TGTGCCAGCAGTGAGGCTACGTTC. Its protein product is CASSEATF.

The chain couples TRBV28 to TRBJ2-5; 8 bases are shared with TRBD1. This CDR3 comprises 13 residues. V lost 6 bases to trimming and J lost 5 bases; unmatched junction nucleotides: 5. Germline loops: CDR1 MDHEN, CDR2 SYDVKM. The CDR3 DNA reads as TGTGCCAGCAGGTCAGGGGGCTCCGAGACCCAGTACTTC. It specifies CASRSGGSETQYF.

The chain combines TRBV6-6 with TRBJ1-2; no clear D gene. Germline V gene lookup returns CDR1 MNHNY and CDR2 SVGAGI (reference sequence). Trimming left V 0 bases short and J 5 bases short, with 10 bases between. The CDR3 extends over 14 amino acids. The CDR3 coding sequence is TGTGCCAGCAGTTACTCAGGGAAGAATTATGGCTACACCTTC. Translating it yields CASSYSGKNYGYTF.

The chain has TRBV6-6 and TRBJ1-2; no definite D call. The CDR3 is 11 amino acids. The ends were cut back, 5 bases at V and 8 bases at J, with 9 bases in the middle. Per the germline V gene, CDR1 is MNHNY and CDR2 is SVGAGI (reference sequence). Written as DNA, the CDR3 is TGTGCCAGCAGTGCGGGATCGGGCTACACCTTC. It yields the protein CASSAGSGYTF.

This rearrangement joins TRBV27 to TRBJ1-1, with TRBD1 as a possible D gene (5 bases). CDR1 and CDR2 from the germline V gene are MNHEY and SMNVEV (reference sequence). The CDR3 has 13 amino acids. The germline V and J ends were trimmed by 5 bases and 9 bases, with 16 bases remaining between them. The CDR3 loop reads CASSLNRQTKAFF. In DNA, the CDR3 is TGTGCCAGCAGTCTTAATCGACAGACAAAAGCTTTCTTT.

The rearrangement links TRBV7-9 to TRBJ2-5; D is undetermined. The CDR3 is 13 amino acids. CDR1 and CDR2 from the germline V gene are SEHNR and FQNEAQ (reference sequence). The V gene lost 9 bases and the J gene lost 4 bases, with 15 bases spanning the gap. Here the CDR3 reads CASSGSTTETQYF. The CDR3, as DNA: TGTGCCAGTTCGGGCTCTACGACAGAGACCCAGTACTTC. The full variable domain, rest sourced from reference TRBV7-9 and TRBJ2-5, is DTGVSQNPRHKITKRGQNVTFRCDPISEHNRLYWYRQTLGQGPEFLTYFQNEAQLEKSRLLSDRFSAERPKGSFSTLEIQRTEQGDSAMYLCASSGSTTETQYFGPGTRLLVL.

The chain has TRBV18 and TRBJ1-4; D gene ambiguous. This CDR3 has 12 residues. Trimming removed 2 bases at V and 8 bases at J, with 6 bases between. Germline loops: CDR1 KGHSH, CDR2 LQKENI. Here the CDR3 DNA reads TGTGCCAGCTCACCATCCCTCGAAAAACTGTTTTTT. It encodes CASSPSLEKLFF.

This clone was observed once. The genes are TRBV14 and TRBJ2-7; no firm D call. The CDR3 loop spans 14 amino acids. Deletions cut 0 bases from V and 3 bases from J, with 9 bases between. The germline gives CDR1 SGHDN, CDR2 FVKESK. The CDR3 DNA follows: TGTGCCAGCAGCCAAGAGTATCGAGTCTACGAGCAGTACTTC. It is translated as CASSQEYRVYEQYF.

The gene calls are TRBV7-8 and TRBJ1-3, with 7 nucleotides matching TRBD1. The CDR3 runs to 17 residues. V was clipped by 3 bases and J by 5 bases; unmatched bases: 13. Germline V CDR1 and CDR2: SGHVS, FQNEAQ. In DNA form, the CDR3 reads TGTGCCAGCAGCTTGACCTCACAGGGGAGTCTCCGAAACACCATATATTTT. Translated: CASSLTSQGSLRNTIYF.